The 31 T cell receptor beta chains listed next were all sequenced from one sample in a study of vaccination and CD4 T cells after COVID-19. The Oncomine TCR Beta short-read assay was what sequenced the DNA obtained from cultured CD4+ T cells. TCRdb reanalysed the PCR reads using MiXCR and keeps one entry per CDR3 protein. Among about 15,000 distinct CDR3 sequences listed, 35% to 50% were seen once. Their cognate antigens are unknown. Treatment specified: approximately nine-day PBMC culture with coronavirus spike peptide pools or control peptides (ViraFEST assay). The sequenced sample was CD4+ T cells from blood, cultured in vitro, obtained before SARS-CoV-2 vaccination. All receptors derive from a human donor who had recovered from COVID-19.

Remarks on this clonotype: The DNA is left out, because the CDR3 cannot be placed on it with certainty; the CDR3 is given as TCRdb lists it. This chain links TRBV21-1 with TRBJ2-7; whether TRBD2, the table's D call, matches the DNA was not checked. TRBV21-1 is termed a pseudogene. The CDR3 spans 16 amino acids, including both terminal residues. This chain's CDR3 is CASSKVGAGNSYEQYF.

The chain recombines TRBV18 with TRBJ1-1; D unresolved. This CDR3 is built from 15 residues. The V end lost 3 bases, the J end lost 3 bases, and 14 bases lay between the germline ends. Germline CDR1 and CDR2: KGHSH and LQKENI. In DNA form, the CDR3 reads TGTGCCAGCTCACCTAAGACGGACCTTTACACTGAAGCTTTCTTT. This sequence encodes CASSPKTDLYTEAFF.

The gene calls are TRBV27 and TRBJ2-7; 8 bases are a match to TRBD2. CDR3 length: 14 amino acids. The junction had 8 bases not matched to a gene; V was cut back by 6 bases and J by 4 bases. The germline V gene encodes CDR1 MNHEY and CDR2 SMNVEV (reference sequence). The chain's CDR3 is CASRPSGRDYEQYF. The DNA of the CDR3 is TGTGCCAGCAGGCCCAGCGGGAGAGATTACGAGCAGTACTTC.

In nucleotides, the CDR3 is TGCAGTGCTAGAGCAACGGACAGGGAAAACCTCTACGAGCAGTACTTC. This codes for CSARATDRENLYEQYF. This chain links TRBV20-1 with TRBJ2-7; 8 bases agree with TRBD1. Germline-derived CDR1 and CDR2 are DFQATT and SNEGSKA (reference sequence). The CDR3 loop spans 16 amino acids. The junction had 11 bases not matched to a gene; V was cut back by 1 base and J by 3 bases.

The genes are TRBV12-3 or TRBV12-4 and TRBJ1-1; 7 bases line up with TRBD1. V was pared by 4 bases and J by 1 base, with 3 bases of the junction left unmatched. This CDR3 is built from 14 residues. The CDR3 DNA reads TGTGCCAGCAGTTCCAGGGACAGGAACACTGAAGCTTTCTTT. It codes for CASSSRDRNTEAFF.

This rearrangement joins TRBV7-2 to TRBJ2-5, with D tentatively TRBD2 (5 bases). Between the trimmed V and J ends, which lost 5 bases and 0 bases, there was a span of 13 bases. The CDR3 runs to 15 residues. Germline V gives CDR1 SGHTA, CDR2 FQGNSA. CDR3 residues: CASSRIRTHQETQYF. The DNA for the CDR3 is TGTGCCAGCAGCCGGATTCGGACTCACCAAGAGACCCAGTACTTC.

The chain carries TRBV20-1 and TRBJ1-1, with a tentative D call TRBD1 (6 bases). V gave up 4 bases and J gave up 2 bases, with 14 bases separating them. From germline, CDR1 is DFQATT and CDR2 SNEGSKA (reference sequence). The CDR3 covers 14 residues. The CDR3 reads CSATPWDTNTEAFF. In nucleotides, the CDR3 is TGCAGTGCTACCCCGTGGGACACAAACACTGAAGCTTTCTTT.

Written as DNA, the CDR3 is TGTGCCAGCAGTTTGGGACATACCTCCTATGGCTACACCTTC. Encoded protein: CASSLGHTSYGYTF. The chain recombines TRBV27 with TRBJ1-2, with D possibly being TRBD1 (6 bases). Germline-derived CDR1 and CDR2 are MNHEY and SMNVEV (reference sequence). V was cut by 3 bases and J by 4 bases, with 12 bases left in between. The CDR3 is made up of 14 amino acids.

This sequence joins TRBV6-1 and TRBJ1-1; D gene uncertain. The germline V and J ends were trimmed by 7 bases and 3 bases, with 12 bases remaining between them. The CDR3 is 13 amino acids. Germline CDR1 MNHNS, CDR2 SASEGT. CDR3 protein: CASTRGRDTEAFF. The CDR3 DNA is TGTGCCAGCACAAGAGGGAGGGACACTGAAGCTTTCTTT.

This clonotype came up a few times. The chain combines TRBV7-3 with TRBJ2-3, with 8 bases fitting TRBD2. The CDR3 has 14 amino acids. CDR1 is SGHTA and CDR2 is FQGTGA in the germline V gene. With 5 bases clipped from V and 1 base from J, the junction kept 2 bases outside the gene matches. Here the CDR3 reads CASSGRGGTDTQYF. The DNA for the CDR3 is TGTGCCAGCAGCGGGCGGGGGGGCACAGATACGCAGTATTTT.

The rearrangement uses TRBV19 and TRBJ2-2; D gene unclear. The CDR3 loop spans 14 amino acids. Trimming took 3 bases from V and 1 from J, leaving 6 bases between them. Germline assignment: CDR1 LNHDA and CDR2 SQIVND (reference sequence). CDR3 amino acids: CASSITENTGELFF. Written as DNA, the CDR3 is TGTGCCAGTAGTATTACAGAGAACACCGGGGAGCTGTTTTTT.

This clonotype has a handful of counts. The CDR3 is CASSFESGLVSDTQYF. DNA for the CDR3: TGTGCCAGCAGCTTTGAATCGGGACTAGTGTCAGATACGCAGTATTTT. V is TRBV11-1 and J is TRBJ2-3; 8 bases line up with TRBD2. Germline V gene sequence: CDR1 SGHAT, CDR2 FQDESV (reference sequence). The CDR3 spans 16 residues. The V segment lost 3 bases and the J segment 4 bases; nucleotides outside the gene matches: 9.

V and J are TRBV24-1 and TRBJ1-2; D call uncertain. The CDR3 has 12 amino acids. The V end lost 4 bases, the J end lost 8 bases, and 10 bases lay between the germline ends. Looked up from germline, CDR1 is KGHDR and CDR2 is SFDVKD. CDR3 nucleotides: TGTGCCACCAGTGACCCACTCACGGGCTACACCTTC. Translated: CATSDPLTGYTF.

The sample holds a few counts of this clonotype. This chain connects TRBV6-1 to TRBJ1-1, with a tentative D call TRBD1 (5 bases). This CDR3 contains 15 residues. V gave up 4 bases and J gave up 4 bases, with 16 bases separating them. Germline V CDR1 and CDR2: MNHNS, SASEGT. The CDR3 protein is CASSGGLTVGTEAFF. For the CDR3, the DNA is TGTGCCAGCAGTGGGGGGTTAACAGTGGGCACTGAAGCTTTCTTT.

V is TRBV12-3 or TRBV12-4 and J is TRBJ2-7; D may be TRBD2 (6 bases). There are 15 residues in the CDR3. Trimming pared 6 bases from V and 3 bases from J, leaving 18 bases between. CDR3 DNA: TGTGCCAGCAGCTCGAGACTAGGAGGATACTACGAGCAGTACTTC. Its translation: CASSSRLGGYYEQYF.

This chain links TRBV30 with TRBJ1-1, with D perhaps matching TRBD1 (6 bases). This CDR3 is 14 amino acids long. Germline V gene data show CDR1 as GTSNPN and CDR2 as SVGIG (reference sequence). V shed 6 bases and J shed 10 bases, with 24 bases lying between them. CDR3 sequence: CACSGEGFQSLAFF. The DNA for the CDR3 is TGTGCCTGCTCAGGGGAGGGTTTTCAATCTCTAGCTTTCTTT.

V gene TRBV20-1 combines with J gene TRBJ2-6; possibly TRBD2 for D (5 bases). CDR3 length: 14 residues. Germline-derived CDR1 and CDR2 are DFQATT and SNEGSKA (reference sequence). Between the trimmed V and J ends, which lost 3 bases and 0 bases, there was a span of 6 bases. The DNA for the CDR3 is TGCAGTGCTAGCGGGAACTCTGGGGCCAACGTCCTGACTTTC. Protein sequence: CSASGNSGANVLTF.

The chain joins TRBV4-1 to TRBJ2-5, with 8 nucleotides matching TRBD2. CDR1 is MGHRA, CDR2 YSYEKL, per germline. The CDR3 runs to 14 residues. V lost 0 bases, J lost 5 bases, and 2 bases stayed unmatched. The CDR3 loop is CASSQEGTRETQYF. The CDR3 DNA sequence: TGCGCCAGCAGCCAAGAAGGGACTAGGGAGACCCAGTACTTC.

J is TRBJ1-6 and V is TRBV28, with D perhaps TRBD1 (6 bases). With 6 bases removed from V and 7 bases from J, the gap between germline ends came to 22 bases. The CDR3 extends over 17 amino acids. Germline CDR1 MDHEN, CDR2 SYDVKM. The CDR3 DNA follows: TGTGCCAGCAGAGATAAACAGGGCGCCTTCCCCAATTCACCCCTCCACTTT. Residues: CASRDKQGAFPNSPLHF.

This clonotype has only a few counts. The chain recombines TRBV24-1 with TRBJ2-3, with unresolved D. V was cut by 6 bases and J by 0 bases, with 9 bases left in between. The germline CDR1 and CDR2 sequences are KGHDR and SFDVKD. The CDR3 loop spans 14 amino acids. In nucleotides, the CDR3 is TGTGCCACCAGTAAGTCACCTAGCACAGATACGCAGTATTTT. Amino acid sequence: CATSKSPSTDTQYF.

This clonotype was recorded a few times. V gene TRBV20-1 combines with J gene TRBJ1-5; D unclear. V was trimmed by 3 bases and J by 4 bases, leaving 16 bases between them. Germline V gives CDR1 DFQATT, CDR2 SNEGSKA (reference sequence). The CDR3 spans 15 residues. The CDR3 nucleotides read TGCAGTGCTAGTTTCTTTTTATCGGCGAATCAGCCCCAGCATTTT. Residues: CSASFFLSANQPQHF.

This clonotype is categorized as medium-sized. The chain uses TRBV15 and TRBJ1-2; D remains ambiguous. Germline V gene lookup returns CDR1 LNHNV and CDR2 YYDKDF (reference sequence). The V end was cut by 1 base, the J end by 0 bases, with 12 bases between. This CDR3 comprises 16 residues. DNA of the CDR3: TGTGCCACCAGCAGAGTTTCAACTCAAGCTAACTATGGCTACACCTTC. Its protein is CATSRVSTQANYGYTF.

CDR3 loop: CASSFRGGAETQYF. CDR3 DNA sequence: TGTGCCAGCAGCTTTCGCGGGGGGGCCGAGACCCAGTACTTC. V and J are TRBV7-2 and TRBJ2-5, with 9 bases aligning to TRBD2. The CDR3 loop spans 14 amino acids. V lost 3 bases to trimming and J lost 5 bases; unmatched junction nucleotides: 4. Germline V lookup: CDR1 SGHTA, CDR2 FQGNSA.

The rearrangement uses TRBV24-1 and TRBJ2-1; 11 bases map to TRBD2. The CDR3 sequence is 15 residues long. V lost 6 bases and J lost 4; bases outside the gene matches: 4. Germline lookup yields CDR1 KGHDR and CDR2 SFDVKD. The CDR3 loop reads CATSSTSGGYNEQFF. For the CDR3, the DNA is TGTGCCACCAGTTCTACTAGCGGGGGTTACAATGAGCAGTTCTTC.

The chain combines TRBV18 with TRBJ2-5; no definite D call. There are 14 residues in the CDR3. The V gene's germline CDR1 is KGHSH and CDR2 LQKENI. V was cut by 1 base and J by 5 bases, with 11 bases left in between. CDR3 protein: CASSPQAIGETQYF. CDR3 nucleotide sequence: TGTGCCAGCTCACCACAAGCGATTGGGGAGACCCAGTACTTC. The full variable domain, rest sourced from reference TRBV18 and TRBJ2-5, is NAGVMQNPRHLVRRRGQEARLRCSPMKGHSHVYWYRQLPEEGLKFMVYLQKENIIDESGMPKERFSAEFPKEGPSILRIQQVVRGDSAAYFCASSPQAIGETQYFGPGTRLLVL.

This chain joins TRBV27 and TRBJ2-7; a weak D match, TRBD2 (5 bases). Germline loops: CDR1 MNHEY, CDR2 SMNVEV (reference sequence). The CDR3 has 12 residues. The V end lost 7 bases, the J end lost 5 bases, and 12 bases lay between the germline ends. DNA for the CDR3: TGTGCCAGCATCGGCCTCGGGGACGAGCAGTACTTC. This translates into CASIGLGDEQYF.

The V gene is TRBV19, the J gene TRBJ1-1; D is possibly TRBD1 (5 bases). There are 12 residues in the CDR3. Trimming took off 5 bases at V and 6 bases at J, with 10 bases between the two ends. Germline V gene lookup returns CDR1 LNHDA and CDR2 SQIVND (reference sequence). This chain's CDR3 is CASSVRGPEAFF. CDR3 DNA sequence: TGTGCCAGTAGTGTTAGGGGCCCTGAAGCTTTCTTT.

This chain uses TRBV5-4 with TRBJ2-2; D unresolved. The CDR3 has 15 residues. V was cut by 0 bases and J by 1 base, with 7 bases left in between. CDR1 is SGHNT, CDR2 YYREEE, per germline (reference sequence). The CDR3 is CASSLDSLNTGELFF. The CDR3 region has the DNA TGTGCCAGCAGCTTGGACAGTTTGAACACCGGGGAGCTGTTTTTT.

The chain has TRBV28 and TRBJ1-1; 8 bases match TRBD1. From germline, CDR1 is MDHEN and CDR2 SYDVKM. There are 17 residues in the CDR3. V shed 6 bases and J 1 base; nucleotides not matched to a gene: 13. CDR3 coding DNA: TGTGCCAGCAGACTCGTCAGGGGGCCCGGCGGGAACACTGAAGCTTTCTTT. Amino acids: CASRLVRGPGGNTEAFF.

V usage is TRBV7-9 and J usage is TRBJ2-5; the D gene is possibly TRBD2 (5 bases). This CDR3 has 13 residues. Germline-derived CDR1 and CDR2 are SEHNR and FQNEAQ (reference sequence). Deletions cut 1 base from V and 4 bases from J, with 7 bases between. CDR3 sequence (DNA): TGTGCCAGCAGCTTAGAGAGGGTAGAGACCCAGTACTTC. Its protein product is CASSLERVETQYF.

The genes are TRBV7-8 and TRBJ2-5; D unresolved. The CDR3 runs 12 residues. Trimming took 5 bases from V and 4 from J, leaving 8 bases between them. The germline V gene has CDR1 SGHVS and CDR2 FQNEAQ. The CDR3 protein is CASSPLLETQYF. The CDR3 bases are TGTGCCAGCAGCCCCCTTTTAGAGACCCAGTACTTC. Drawing the rest from reference TRBV7-8 and TRBJ2-5, the complete variable domain is GAGVSQSPRYKVAKRGQDVALRCDPISGHVSLFWYQQALGQGPEFLTYFQNEAQLDKSGLPSDRFFAERPEGSVSTLKIQRTQQEDSAVYLCASSPLLETQYFGPGTRLLVL.